This T cell receptor beta chain was retrieved from a study of CXCR3-negative and CXCR3-positive naive CD8 T cells. Study context: Sequencing brought in approximately 150 million TRB reads altogether, and each library got about 1.5 +/- 0.3 million. Study findings and constraints: CXCR3-expressing naive cells carried TRB CDR3s more hydrophobic than those of CXCR3-negative naive cells.

Naive CD8+ T cells were CD45RO-CCR7+CD27+CD95-. Looked up from germline, CDR1 is LNHNV and CDR2 is YYDKDF (reference sequence). This CDR3 contains 13 residues. The authors prepared UMI-labeled TRB cDNA libraries by 5' RACE. After re-calling the 5' RACE reads, TCRdb lists one entry per CDR3 protein, DNA absent. Here the sample table reports under 50,000 distinct CDR3 sequences. Notes on this clonotype: Its cognate antigen is unknown.

The chain employs TRBV15 and TRBJ2-5; there is no DNA to check the TCRdb D call of TRBD2. The sequenced sample was naive CXCR3- CD8+ T cells from blood. The subset here: CD45RO-CCR7+CD27+CD95- naive CD8+ T cells lacking CXCR3 (TNR3-). This TCR came from a human donor in good health. Some clones in this sample may be carry-over from other donors' samples. CDR3 in amino acids: CATREDVEETQYF.